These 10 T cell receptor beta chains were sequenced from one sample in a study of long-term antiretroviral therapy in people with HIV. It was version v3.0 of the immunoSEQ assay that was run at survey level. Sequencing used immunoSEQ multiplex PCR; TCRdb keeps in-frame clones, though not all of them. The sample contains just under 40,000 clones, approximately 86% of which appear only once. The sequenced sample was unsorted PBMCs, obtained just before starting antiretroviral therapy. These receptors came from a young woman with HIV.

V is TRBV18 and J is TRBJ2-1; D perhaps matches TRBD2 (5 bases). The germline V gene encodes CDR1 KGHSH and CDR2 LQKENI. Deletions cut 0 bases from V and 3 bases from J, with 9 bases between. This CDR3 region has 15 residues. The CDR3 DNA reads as TGTGCCAGCTCACCACCGGCGGGCGTCTACAATGAGCAGTTCTTC. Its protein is CASSPPAGVYNEQFF.

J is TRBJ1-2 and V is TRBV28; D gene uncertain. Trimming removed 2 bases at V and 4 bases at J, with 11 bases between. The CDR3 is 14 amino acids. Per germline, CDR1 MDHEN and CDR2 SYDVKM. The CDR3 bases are TGTGCCAGCAGTTTAAGCTCCTCCCTCTATGGCTACACCTTC. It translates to CASSLSSSLYGYTF.

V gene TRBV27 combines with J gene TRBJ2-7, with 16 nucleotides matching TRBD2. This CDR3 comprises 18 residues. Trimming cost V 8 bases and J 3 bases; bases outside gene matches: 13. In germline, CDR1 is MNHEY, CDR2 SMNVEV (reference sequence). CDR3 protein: CASLAGTSGRAGYYEQYF. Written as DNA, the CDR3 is TGTGCCAGCCTCGCGGGGACTAGCGGGAGGGCCGGGTACTACGAGCAGTACTTC.

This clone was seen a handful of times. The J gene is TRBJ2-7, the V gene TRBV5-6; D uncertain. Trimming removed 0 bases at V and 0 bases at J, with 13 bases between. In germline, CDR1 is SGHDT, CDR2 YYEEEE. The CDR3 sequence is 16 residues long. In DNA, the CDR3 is TGTGCCAGCAGCTTGGGTGTCGCAAGTAGCTCCTACGAGCAGTACTTC. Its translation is CASSLGVASSSYEQYF. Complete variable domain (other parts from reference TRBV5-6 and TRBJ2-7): DAGVTQSPTHLIKTRGQQVTLRCSPKSGHDTVSWYQQALGQGPQFIFQYYEEEERQRGNFPDRFSGHQFPNYSSELNVNALLLGDSALYLCASSLGVASSSYEQYFGPGTRLTVT.

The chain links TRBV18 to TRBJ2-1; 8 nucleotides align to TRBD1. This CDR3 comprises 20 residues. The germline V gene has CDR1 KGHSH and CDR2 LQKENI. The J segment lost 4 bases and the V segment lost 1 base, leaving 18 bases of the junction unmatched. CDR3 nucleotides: TGTGCCAGCTCACCACAAAGTATCGGGACAGGAACAAGTAGGTACAATGAGCAGTTCTTC. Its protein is CASSPQSIGTGTSRYNEQFF. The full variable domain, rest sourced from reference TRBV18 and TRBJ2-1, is NAGVMQNPRHLVRRRGQEARLRCSPMKGHSHVYWYRQLPEEGLKFMVYLQKENIIDESGMPKERFSAEFPKEGPSILRIQQVVRGDSAAYFCASSPQSIGTGTSRYNEQFFGPGTRLTVL.

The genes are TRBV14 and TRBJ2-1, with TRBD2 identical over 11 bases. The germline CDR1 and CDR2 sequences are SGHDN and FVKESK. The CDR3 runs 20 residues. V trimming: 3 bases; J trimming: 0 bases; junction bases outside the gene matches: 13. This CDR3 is CASSQGTSGLMTVSYNEQFF. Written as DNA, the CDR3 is TGTGCCAGCAGCCAGGGGACTAGCGGCCTTATGACGGTCTCCTACAATGAGCAGTTCTTC.

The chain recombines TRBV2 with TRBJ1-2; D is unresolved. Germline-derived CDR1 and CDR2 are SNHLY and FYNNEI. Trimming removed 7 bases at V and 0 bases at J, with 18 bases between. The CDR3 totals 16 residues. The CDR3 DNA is TGTGCCAGCACCCTCCGGCAGGTGGCCACTAACTATGGCTACACCTTC. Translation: CASTLRQVATNYGYTF.

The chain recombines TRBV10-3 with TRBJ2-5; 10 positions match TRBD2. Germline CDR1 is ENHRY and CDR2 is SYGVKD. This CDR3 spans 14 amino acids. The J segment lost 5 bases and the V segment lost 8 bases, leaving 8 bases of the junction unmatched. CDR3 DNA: TGTGCCATCGCGGCTAGCGGGAGTGATGAGACCCAGTACTTC. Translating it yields CAIAASGSDETQYF.

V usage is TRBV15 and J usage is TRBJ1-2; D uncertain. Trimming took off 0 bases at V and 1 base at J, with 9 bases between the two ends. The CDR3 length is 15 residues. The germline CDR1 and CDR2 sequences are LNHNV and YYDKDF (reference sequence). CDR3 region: CATSRDLGVNYGYTF. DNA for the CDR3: TGTGCCACCAGCAGAGACCTTGGGGTTAACTATGGCTACACCTTC.

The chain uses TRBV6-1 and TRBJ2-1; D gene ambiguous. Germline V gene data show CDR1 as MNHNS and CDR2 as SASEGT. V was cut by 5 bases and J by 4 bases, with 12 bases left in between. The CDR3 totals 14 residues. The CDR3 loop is CASSILGLYNEQFF. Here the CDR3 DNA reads TGTGCCAGCAGTATCCTTGGGTTATACAATGAGCAGTTCTTC.